These 32 T cell receptor beta chains were sequenced from one sample in a study of regulatory T cells in long-lasting Graves disease. Time point here: newly diagnosed GD, antithyroid drugs for less than 3 months. From PBMCs, RNA was extracted and then used to make the TCR library. For TCR beta, libraries came from iRepertoire HTBI primers and Arm-PCR of CDR3 regions. From the multiplex PCR reads, TCRdb called clonotypes with MiXCR, one entry per CDR3 protein. This sample yields 380,000 or so distinct CDR3 sequences, of which 15% to 20% are seen a single time; around 20% belongs to the top ten. These data also formed part of another study, on T cells in Graves' hyperthyroidism and ophthalmopathy.

Sequencing was performed on peripheral blood mononuclear cells (PBMCs), taken at new diagnosis, from a patient treated with antithyroid drugs. The receptors stem from a woman in her late teens or twenties with Graves disease.

The chain is built from TRBV19 and TRBJ1-3; D remains ambiguous. This CDR3 has 15 residues. With 5 bases removed from V and 0 bases from J, the gap between germline ends came to 11 bases. The V gene's germline CDR1 is LNHDA and CDR2 SQIVND (reference sequence). This CDR3 reads CASSPRSRSGNTIYF. CDR3 nucleotide sequence: TGTGCCAGTAGTCCTCGATCACGCTCTGGAAACACCATATATTTT.

This clonotype was found many times. The gene calls are TRBV29-1 and TRBJ2-7; TRBD1 matches 9 bases. Germline values: CDR1 SQVTM, CDR2 ANQGSEA. The CDR3 is 13 residues long. Trimming at V came to 7 bases and at J to 4 bases, leaving 8 bases not matched to a gene. The CDR3 loop is CSGAPGTGYEQYF. CDR3 bases: TGCAGCGGTGCCCCCGGGACAGGGTACGAGCAGTACTTC.

The chain couples TRBV28 to TRBJ2-5; 7 positions match TRBD1. In germline, CDR1 is MDHEN, CDR2 SYDVKM. The V gene end was trimmed by 6 bases and the J gene end by 5 bases; junction bases not matched to a gene: 6. This CDR3 has 13 amino acids. The CDR3 coding sequence is TGTGCCAGCAGACTGACAGGGCGCGAGACCCAGTACTTC. Amino acid sequence: CASRLTGRETQYF.

This sequence joins TRBV5-6 and TRBJ2-7; TRBD2 aligns across 9 bases. This CDR3 is 19 amino acids long. From germline, CDR1 is SGHDT and CDR2 YYEEEE. V trimming: 0 bases; J trimming: 3 bases; junction bases outside the gene matches: 16. CDR3 region: CASSLVGAGGPLGGYEQYF. The CDR3 nucleotides are TGTGCCAGCAGCTTGGTGGGCGCGGGAGGGCCCCTCGGTGGCTACGAGCAGTACTTC. Combining the CDR3 with reference TRBV5-6 and TRBJ2-7 gives the whole variable domain DAGVTQSPTHLIKTRGQQVTLRCSPKSGHDTVSWYQQALGQGPQFIFQYYEEEERQRGNFPDRFSGHQFPNYSSELNVNALLLGDSALYLCASSLVGAGGPLGGYEQYFGPGTRLTVT.

The chain carries TRBV20-1 and TRBJ1-5, with a weak D call TRBD1 (5 bases). V dropped 7 bases and J dropped 3 bases, with 13 bases sitting between them. This CDR3 contains 13 residues. Germline CDR1 and CDR2: DFQATT and SNEGSKA (reference sequence). CDR3 coding DNA: TGCAGTGTACCCTTAGGGGTCAATCAGCCCCAGCATTTT. Translating gives CSVPLGVNQPQHF.

This clonotype was seen at least ten times. The J gene is TRBJ1-5, the V gene TRBV18, with D possibly TRBD1 on 6 matching bases. This CDR3 region has 13 residues. Trimming cost V 5 bases and J 3 bases, with 8 bases left between them. Germline values: CDR1 KGHSH, CDR2 LQKENI. The CDR3 reads CASSSGANQPQHF. DNA of the CDR3: TGTGCCAGCTCATCAGGGGCCAATCAGCCCCAGCATTTT.

The J gene is TRBJ2-1, the V gene TRBV19; TRBD2 is a possible D gene (5 bases). Germline CDR1 and CDR2: LNHDA and SQIVND (reference sequence). The CDR3 covers 15 residues. Trimming shortened V by 3 bases and J by 0 bases, and 9 bases separated the two germline ends. The CDR3, as DNA: TGTGCCAGTAGTATTAGCGCCCGCTCCTACAATGAGCAGTTCTTC. Translation gives CASSISARSYNEQFF.

The J gene is TRBJ2-7, the V gene TRBV3-1, with 12 nucleotides matching TRBD2. CDR1 and CDR2 (germline): LGHDT, YNNKEL (reference sequence). The CDR3 has 14 amino acids. After removal of 4 bases from V and 10 bases from J, the junction contained 8 bases not matched to a gene. The CDR3 DNA reads TGTGCCAGCAGCCGCCGGGGACTAGCGGGTTTTCAGTACTTC. Translated, it gives CASSRRGLAGFQYF.

The chain employs TRBV20-1 and TRBJ2-3, with D unresolved. Looked up from germline, CDR1 is DFQATT and CDR2 is SNEGSKA (reference sequence). Trimming removed 1 base at V and 1 base at J, with 6 bases between. The CDR3 has 13 residues. For the CDR3, the DNA is TGCAGTGCTAGAGTCCCAGGCACAGATACGCAGTATTTT. It is translated as CSARVPGTDTQYF.

Many counts were recorded for this clonotype. The V gene is TRBV20-1, the J gene TRBJ2-5; maybe TRBD2 (5 bases). In germline, CDR1 is DFQATT, CDR2 SNEGSKA (reference sequence). The V end lost 5 bases, the J end lost 0 bases, and 19 bases lay between the germline ends. There are 16 residues in the CDR3. The CDR3 DNA follows: TGCAGTGCTCATGAAGGTACAGCGGAGTACCAAGAGACCCAGTACTTC. Its protein product is CSAHEGTAEYQETQYF.

This clonotype was seen repeatedly, ten times or more. V gene TRBV24-1 combines with J gene TRBJ2-5, with D perhaps TRBD1 (5 bases). Germline V gene lookup returns CDR1 KGHDR and CDR2 SFDVKD. V was trimmed by 7 bases and J by 6 bases, leaving 11 bases between them. This CDR3 comprises 12 residues. DNA of the CDR3: TGTGCCACCAGCACAGGTGGGAAGACCCAGTACTTC. As protein: CATSTGGKTQYF.

There are a few counts of this clonotype. The V and J genes are TRBV9 and TRBJ2-1; TRBD2 might be the D (7 bases). The CDR3 is 16 residues long. Trimming removed 4 bases at V and 5 bases at J, with 19 bases between. Germline V CDR1 and CDR2: SGDLS, YYNGEE. The CDR3 reads CASSSNAGARHNEQFF. For the CDR3, the DNA is TGTGCCAGCAGCTCCAACGCGGGGGCTCGACACAATGAGCAGTTCTTC. The entire variable domain, with the rest obtained from reference TRBV9 and TRBJ2-1, is as follows: DSGVTQTPKHLITATGQRVTLRCSPRSGDLSVYWYQQSLDQGLQFLIQYYNGEERAKGNILERFSAQQFPDLHSELNLSSLELGDSALYFCASSSNAGARHNEQFFGPGTRLTVL.

This clonotype was counted ten times or more. This chain connects TRBV11-2 to TRBJ1-1; D gene uncertain. CDR1 is SGHAT and CDR2 is FQNNGV in the germline V gene. V gave up 1 base and J gave up 0 bases, with 12 bases separating them. The CDR3 loop spans 16 amino acids. The CDR3 bases are TGTGCCAGCAGCTTAGGGTACGGAGGATTGAACACTGAAGCTTTCTTT. Protein sequence: CASSLGYGGLNTEAFF. Full variable domain (remainder filled in from reference TRBV11-2 and TRBJ1-1): EAGVAQSPRYKIIEKRQSVAFWCNPISGHATLYWYQQILGQGPKLLIQFQNNGVVDDSQLPKDRFSAERLKGVDSTLKIQPAKLEDSAVYLCASSLGYGGLNTEAFFGQGTRLTVV.

This clonotype was counted only a few times. The rearrangement joins TRBV28 to TRBJ2-7; no definite D call. CDR3 length equals 13 residues. V lost 8 bases and J lost 4, with 15 bases in between. Germline CDR1 MDHEN, CDR2 SYDVKM. The CDR3 is CASLNGVGYEQYF. CDR3 bases: TGTGCCAGCCTGAATGGGGTCGGGTACGAGCAGTACTTC.

This rearrangement joins TRBV5-1 to TRBJ2-7, with a tentative D call TRBD1 (5 bases). Trimming shortened V by 0 bases and J by 7 bases, and 14 bases separated the two germline ends. The CDR3 has 14 amino acids. Per the germline V gene, CDR1 is SGHRS and CDR2 is YFSETQ. Here the CDR3 reads CASSLASGFGEQYF. CDR3 nucleotide sequence: TGCGCCAGCAGCTTGGCCTCAGGGTTCGGGGAGCAGTACTTC.

This clonotype has ten or more counts. The chain uses TRBV27 and TRBJ2-3; D is possibly TRBD2 (6 bases). The CDR3 contains 16 residues. Germline lookup yields CDR1 MNHEY and CDR2 SMNVEV (reference sequence). V lost 0 bases and J lost 0, with 10 bases in between. The CDR3, as DNA: TGTGCCAGCAGTTTATCGTTAGGGACTAGCACAGATACGCAGTATTTT. Translated: CASSLSLGTSTDTQYF.

The chain links TRBV6-2 or TRBV6-3 to TRBJ2-1; possibly TRBD1 or TRBD2 for D (5 bases each). The germline V gene encodes CDR1 MNHEY and CDR2 SVGEGT. The CDR3 has 14 amino acids. Trimming pared 0 bases from V and 7 bases from J, leaving 10 bases between. The CDR3 DNA sequence: TGTGCCAGCAGTTACTCGACAGAGGGGAATGAGCAGTTCTTC. Amino acid sequence: CASSYSTEGNEQFF.

Ten or more counts support this clonotype. V gene TRBV7-8 combines with J gene TRBJ2-5, with D perhaps assigned TRBD1 or TRBD2 (5 bases each). Trimming took 1 base from V and 4 from J, leaving 16 bases between them. CDR1 is SGHVS and CDR2 is FQNEAQ in the germline V gene. The CDR3 is 16 residues long. The CDR3 coding sequence is TGTGCCAGCAGCTTAGGCCGCCAGGGAGTAGGAGAGACCCAGTACTTC. It codes for CASSLGRQGVGETQYF. The full variable domain, in which reference TRBV7-8 and TRBJ2-5 provide the parts outside the CDR3, is GAGVSQSPRYKVAKRGQDVALRCDPISGHVSLFWYQQALGQGPEFLTYFQNEAQLDKSGLPSDRFFAERPEGSVSTLKIQRTQQEDSAVYLCASSLGRQGVGETQYFGPGTRLLVL.

The V and J genes are TRBV11-2 and TRBJ2-7; D might be TRBD1 (6 bases). The CDR3 totals 14 residues. Germline CDR1 is SGHAT and CDR2 is FQNNGV. V dropped 4 bases and J dropped 5 bases, with 15 bases sitting between them. Written as DNA, the CDR3 is TGTGCCAGCAGCTACGGACAGTCCTACAACGAGCAGTACTTC. It codes for CASSYGQSYNEQYF.

This clonotype has at least ten counts. The rearrangement joins TRBV7-9 to TRBJ2-1, with a tentative D call TRBD1 (5 bases). The CDR3 is 15 residues long. Germline CDR1 reads SEHNR; CDR2 reads FQNEAQ (reference sequence). The ends were cut back, 5 bases at V and 7 bases at J, with 18 bases in the middle. The CDR3: CASSLFEWGRNEQFF. CDR3 in DNA: TGTGCCAGCAGCCTCTTTGAGTGGGGCCGAAATGAGCAGTTCTTC.

This clonotype has ten or more counts. The J gene is TRBJ1-2, the V gene TRBV5-1; TRBD1 matches 8 bases. V lost 0 bases, J lost 4 bases, and 2 bases stayed unmatched. The germline CDR1 and CDR2 sequences are SGHRS and YFSETQ. This CDR3 has 14 residues. The CDR3 here is CASSLGQGSYGYTF. The DNA for the CDR3 is TGCGCCAGCAGCTTGGGACAGGGGAGCTATGGCTACACCTTC.

In its sample, this clonotype was seen many times. This chain links TRBV27 with TRBJ1-1, with TRBD1 as a possible D gene (6 bases). CDR3 length: 14 residues. CDR1 MNHEY and CDR2 SMNVEV come from the germline V gene (reference sequence). Deletions cut 7 bases from V and 5 bases from J, with 17 bases between. The CDR3 loop reads CASIILGGGTEAFF. The CDR3 region has the DNA TGTGCCAGCATCATTCTGGGGGGCGGAACTGAAGCTTTCTTT.

A word on this clonotype: Germline and junction disagree at one end, which may indicate a read error. V is TRBV5-1 and J is TRBJ2-7; D might be TRBD1 (6 bases). The length of the CDR3 is 12 residues. Germline-derived CDR1 and CDR2 are SGHRS and YFSETQ. The CDR3 DNA sequence: TGCGCCAGCAGCGGGGGCCTGTACGAGCCGTACTTC. Amino acids: CASSGGLYEPYF. The complete variable domain, with remaining parts taken from reference TRBV5-1 and TRBJ2-7, reads KAGVTQTPRYLIKTRGQQVTLSCSPISGHRSVSWYQQTPGQGLQFLFEYFSETQRNKGNFPGRFSGRQFSNSRSEMNVSTLELGDSALYLCASSGGLYEPYFGPGTRLTVT.

This clonotype was seen a few times. The rearrangement uses TRBV28 and TRBJ1-2; D not resolved. V lost 6 bases, J lost 5 bases, and 10 bases lay in between. Germline assignment: CDR1 MDHEN and CDR2 SYDVKM. This CDR3 is built from 12 residues. The CDR3 DNA sequence: TGTGCCAGCAGGGGTCAGCAATATGGCTACACCTTC. It specifies CASRGQQYGYTF.

This clonotype has only a few counts. The gene calls are TRBV27 and TRBJ1-1, with unresolved D. The V end lost 0 bases, the J end lost 1 base, and 6 bases lay between the germline ends. The CDR3 is 14 amino acids. The V gene's germline CDR1 is MNHEY and CDR2 SMNVEV (reference sequence). The DNA of the CDR3 is TGTGCCAGCAGTTTATCACTAGGGAACACTGAAGCTTTCTTT. Translation: CASSLSLGNTEAFF.

This clonotype showed up just a few times. The chain links TRBV9 to TRBJ1-1; no reliable D call. Germline CDR1 reads SGDLS; CDR2 reads YYNGEE. Trimming pared 0 bases from V and 4 bases from J, leaving 7 bases between. The CDR3 sequence is 13 residues long. The CDR3 reads CASSVAGSTEAFF. As DNA, the CDR3 is TGTGCCAGCAGCGTAGCGGGGTCCACTGAAGCTTTCTTT. Drawing the rest from reference TRBV9 and TRBJ1-1, the complete variable domain is DSGVTQTPKHLITATGQRVTLRCSPRSGDLSVYWYQQSLDQGLQFLIQYYNGEERAKGNILERFSAQQFPDLHSELNLSSLELGDSALYFCASSVAGSTEAFFGQGTRLTVV.

This clonotype was found many times. V gene TRBV20-1 combines with J gene TRBJ1-1, with D hard to call. CDR1 is DFQATT, CDR2 SNEGSKA, per germline (reference sequence). V was pared by 4 bases and J by 0 bases, with 9 bases between. The CDR3 runs to 13 residues. DNA for the CDR3: TGCAGTGCTATCAAGGCCTTGAACACTGAAGCTTTCTTT. Residues: CSAIKALNTEAFF.

This clonotype was detected ten times or more. The chain joins TRBV13 to TRBJ2-7; 9 bases line up with TRBD1. Germline V gene sequence: CDR1 PRHDT, CDR2 FYEKMQ (reference sequence). V lost 6 bases and J lost 6; bases outside the gene matches: 6. The CDR3 is 13 amino acids. DNA for the CDR3: TGTGCCAGCAGACCCGACAGGGGGACCGAGCAGTACTTC. Translation gives CASRPDRGTEQYF.

This clonotype was observed at least ten times. This rearrangement joins TRBV7-9 to TRBJ2-7; 9 nucleotides line up with TRBD1. Trimming cost V 1 base and J 7 bases; bases outside gene matches: 5. The CDR3 sequence is 14 residues long. Per germline, CDR1 SEHNR and CDR2 FQNEAQ (reference sequence). The CDR3 reads CASSLEQGAREQYF. CDR3 nucleotide sequence: TGTGCCAGCAGCTTAGAACAGGGGGCGCGGGAGCAGTACTTC.

This chain links TRBV19 with TRBJ1-4, with D perhaps TRBD1 (5 bases). V was cut by 3 bases and J by 8 bases, with 16 bases left in between. CDR1 is LNHDA, CDR2 SQIVND, per germline (reference sequence). CDR3 length: 15 amino acids. CDR3 nucleotides: TGTGCCAGTAGTATGGGACCGGGCCCGGGCGAAAAACTGTTTTTT. This codes for CASSMGPGPGEKLFF.

A few counts support this clonotype. The CDR3 nucleotides read TGTGCCAGCAGCTCTCAGGGGAGACTAGCGGCTCCGGAGCAGTATTTT. Encoded protein: CASSSQGRLAAPEQYF. The rearrangement links TRBV9 to TRBJ2-3; 9 nucleotides agree with TRBD2. The CDR3 is made up of 16 amino acids. Germline V lookup: CDR1 SGDLS, CDR2 YYNGEE. V shed 4 bases and J 11 bases; nucleotides not matched to a gene: 17.

The table lists this clonotype with many counts. The V call is TRBV6-1, the J call TRBJ2-7, with 7 bases that match TRBD1. CDR3 size: 16 residues. The V gene's germline CDR1 is MNHNS and CDR2 SASEGT. Trimming cost V 6 bases and J 0 bases; bases outside gene matches: 11. The CDR3 DNA sequence: TGTGCCAGCAGCCCCGGGACAGCCGTTCCCTCCTACGAGCAGTACTTC. Its protein product is CASSPGTAVPSYEQYF.